One sample yielded the 7 T cell receptor beta chains listed below, sequenced in a study of blood T cell repertoires in COVID-19. Assay: immunoSEQ multiplex PCR; the TCRdb copy retains only in-frame clones and omits some. The sample carries more than 50,000 clones, 90% recorded once. The sample taken for sequencing was peripheral blood. The receptors come from a human donor in a cohort sampled during active COVID-19.

J is TRBJ2-5 and V is TRBV5-1; 9 bases are a match to TRBD1. The germline V gene encodes CDR1 SGHRS and CDR2 YFSETQ. The CDR3 extends over 14 amino acids. V shed 3 bases, J shed 5 bases, and the junction held 5 bases outside the gene matches. CDR3 bases: TGCGCCAGCAGCTCGGGACAGGGTTTTGAGACCCAGTACTTC. This gives the protein CASSSGQGFETQYF.

Written as DNA, the CDR3 is TGTGCCAGCAGCCAAGGGTTGTTTGCGGGGAGGCGGGATGAGCAGTTCTTC. It encodes CASSQGLFAGRRDEQFF. The chain uses TRBV3-1 (or the pseudogene TRBV3-2) and TRBJ2-1, with D maybe TRBD2 (6 bases). Germline CDR1 LGHDT, CDR2 YNNKEL (reference sequence). The CDR3 has 17 amino acids. The V end lost 1 base, the J end lost 8 bases, and 21 bases lay between the germline ends.

The CDR3 sequence is CASRYRRDGNSNQPQHF. CDR3 in DNA: TGTGCCAGCAGGTACAGGAGGGACGGAAATAGCAATCAGCCCCAGCATTTT. The J gene is TRBJ1-5, the V gene TRBV28; possible D gene TRBD1, 5 bases. CDR1 and CDR2 from the germline V gene are MDHEN and SYDVKM. V was shortened by 6 bases and J by 0 bases, with 18 bases between the two germline ends. The CDR3 runs to 17 residues.

This clone was detected only once. V and J are TRBV10-1 and TRBJ2-7; 7 bases agree with TRBD1. The CDR3 consists of 16 residues. V lost 7 bases and J lost 2; bases outside the gene matches: 14. In germline, CDR1 is WNHNN, CDR2 SYGVQD (reference sequence). The DNA of the CDR3 is TGCGCCAGCAAAAACACCGGGACAGATAACGCCTACGAGCAGTACGTC. Its protein is CASKNTGTDNAYEQYV.

The J gene is TRBJ2-2, the V gene TRBV12-3 or TRBV12-4; no definite D call. CDR3 length: 12 residues. V lost 10 bases to trimming and J lost 3 bases, with 9 bases between them. Here the CDR3 DNA reads TGTGCCACCAACATATACACCGGGGAGCTGTTTTTT. Protein: CATNIYTGELFF.

In this sample, this clone turned up once. The rearrangement links TRBV2 to TRBJ1-1, with no clear D. Germline V gives CDR1 SNHLY, CDR2 FYNNEI. The V gene lost 6 bases and the J gene lost 4 bases, with 15 bases spanning the gap. The CDR3 runs to 14 residues. In DNA form, the CDR3 reads TGTGCCAGCAGCGTATTTGGCCGCAGCACTGAAGCTTTCTTT. Amino acids: CASSVFGRSTEAFF.

A few counts support this clone. V usage is TRBV6-2 or TRBV6-3 and J usage is TRBJ1-5; perhaps TRBD1 as D (6 bases). Per the germline V gene, CDR1 is MNHEY and CDR2 is SVGEGT. The ends were cut back, 5 bases at V and 6 bases at J, with 14 bases in the middle. The CDR3 covers 14 residues. The CDR3 sequence: CASSPGGLGQPQHF. The CDR3, as DNA: TGTGCCAGCAGTCCGGGGGGGCTGGGTCAGCCCCAGCATTTT.